The 19 T cell receptor beta chains presented below share a single source sample, sequenced in a study of early T cells in non-severe SARS-CoV-2 infection. TCRdb processed the 5' RACE reads anew with MiXCR; each CDR3 protein has one entry. This sample has 55,000 to 85,000 distinct CDR3 sequences, with roughly an eighth found just once. Sample: whole blood. The receptors stem from an adult who was a healthcare worker with PCR-confirmed SARS-CoV-2 infection or an uninfected control (not recorded which).

This clonotype has just a few counts. The CDR3, as DNA: TGTGCCAGCAGTTTAGACGGGTGGACAGGGGGCAAGGGGCGGGACCCTATGACCCAGTACTTC. This codes for CASSLDGWTGGKGRDPMTQYF. The chain uses TRBV12-3 or TRBV12-4 and TRBJ2-5; 11 bases line up with TRBD1. J lost 7 bases, V lost 1 base, and 23 bases had no gene match. CDR3 size: 21 residues.

This clonotype was detected only a few times. This chain connects TRBV7-6 to TRBJ2-3; no firm D call. The V and J ends lost 4 bases and 0 bases respectively, with 11 bases between them. Germline V gene sequence: CDR1 SGHVS, CDR2 FNYEAQ. The CDR3 runs to 15 residues. This CDR3 is CASSSRSPSTDTQYF. In DNA form, the CDR3 reads TGTGCCAGCAGCTCGCGGAGCCCTAGCACAGATACGCAGTATTTT.

With respect to this clonotype: A much larger clone sits a single nucleotide away, making a read error possible. The rearrangement links TRBV2 to TRBJ2-1, with TRBD2 matching 13 bases. V gave up 10 bases and J gave up 7 bases; unmatched junction bases: 16. CDR3 length: 17 residues. The germline CDR1 and CDR2 sequences are SNHLY and FYNNEI. The DNA for the CDR3 is TGTGCCAACAAGGGGAGACCGGGACTAGCGGGACCTAATGAGCAGTTCTTC. This sequence encodes CANKGRPGLAGPNEQFF.

This clonotype was recorded once. The chain has TRBV29-1 and TRBJ2-4; D remains unclear. V lost 5 bases and J lost 1, with 9 bases in between. There are 13 residues in the CDR3. Germline CDR1 SQVTM, CDR2 ANQGSEA. The CDR3 region has the DNA TGCAGCGTTCTTACCCGGGCCAAAAACATTCAGTACTTC. The encoded protein is CSVLTRAKNIQYF.

V is TRBV11-2 and J is TRBJ2-7; no clear D. Between the trimmed V and J ends, which lost 1 base and 3 bases, there was a span of 13 bases. This CDR3 region has 15 residues. The germline gives CDR1 SGHAT, CDR2 FQNNGV. CDR3 in DNA: TGTGCCAGCAGCTTAGGTTGGTCAGAGAACTACGAGCAGTACTTC. It encodes CASSLGWSENYEQYF.

Many counts were recorded for this clonotype. The chain combines TRBV6-1 with TRBJ1-1; the D is unclear. The germline CDR1 and CDR2 sequences are MNHNS and SASEGT. V shed 8 bases and J shed 3 bases, with 13 bases lying between them. This CDR3 spans 13 amino acids. The CDR3 protein is CASSPILDTEAFF. CDR3 bases: TGTGCCAGCTCCCCGATACTGGACACTGAAGCTTTCTTT.

This clonotype was recorded many times. V usage is TRBV11-1 and J usage is TRBJ2-5; D possibly corresponds to TRBD1 (5 bases). V was cut by 5 bases and J by 2 bases, with 9 bases left in between. The V gene's germline CDR1 is SGHAT and CDR2 FQDESV (reference sequence). The CDR3 contains 13 residues. CDR3 nucleotide sequence: TGTGCCAGCAGCGCAGGGCCACAAGAGACCCAGTACTTC. It encodes CASSAGPQETQYF.

This clonotype was seen at least ten times. This sequence joins TRBV20-1 and TRBJ2-2, with 12 positions matching TRBD2. The CDR3 has 16 residues. V lost 4 bases, J lost 1 base, and 4 bases stayed unmatched. The V gene's germline CDR1 is DFQATT and CDR2 SNEGSKA (reference sequence). The CDR3 sequence is CSATTSGGLNTGELFF. CDR3 nucleotide sequence: TGCAGTGCTACGACTAGCGGGGGCCTGAACACCGGGGAGCTGTTTTTT.

V is TRBV6-4 and J is TRBJ1-1; 9 nucleotides align to TRBD1. CDR1 and CDR2 from the germline V gene are MRHNA and SNTAGT. Trimming removed 3 bases from V and 4 bases from J; junction bases left unmatched: 3. The CDR3 is 14 residues long. The CDR3 region is CASSEQGASTEAFF. CDR3 DNA: TGTGCCAGCAGTGAACAGGGGGCTAGCACTGAAGCTTTCTTT.

This clonotype was counted only a few times. The chain employs TRBV7-9 and TRBJ1-1; D remains ambiguous. Germline values: CDR1 SEHNR, CDR2 FQNEAQ (reference sequence). Deletions cut 1 base from V and 5 bases from J, with 17 bases between. This CDR3 has 16 amino acids. The CDR3 DNA follows: TGTGCCAGCAGCTTAGATCAGGTCCTCCTCGGGACTGAAGCTTTCTTT. This codes for CASSLDQVLLGTEAFF.

On this clonotype itself: At one boundary the junction diverges from the germline segment, which might be a read error. The chain recombines TRBV7-9 with TRBJ1-2, with D tentatively TRBD1 (5 bases). Germline loops: CDR1 SEHNR, CDR2 FQNEAQ (reference sequence). CDR3 size: 14 residues. The CDR3 loop reads CASSISVGGGGYAF. The CDR3 nucleotides read TGTGCCAGCAGCATCTCCGTGGGGGGAGGAGGCTACGCCTTC.

The chain has TRBV27 and TRBJ2-6; the D is unclear. Germline V CDR1 and CDR2: MNHEY, SMNVEV (reference sequence). The CDR3 length is 13 residues. V dropped 6 bases and J dropped 0 bases, with 3 bases sitting between them. The CDR3 spells CASRSSGANVLTF. CDR3 coding DNA: TGTGCCAGCAGGAGCTCTGGGGCCAACGTCCTGACTTTC.

This clonotype was seen at least ten times. The CDR3: CASSLSPAGGGNEQFF. CDR3 coding DNA: TGTGCCAGCAGCTTATCCCCAGCGGGGGGGGGCAATGAGCAGTTCTTC. The rearrangement joins TRBV7-3 to TRBJ2-1; 10 bases are shared with TRBD2. J gave up 6 bases and V 2 bases, and 7 bases lay outside the gene matches. The CDR3 has 16 residues. CDR1 is SGHTA and CDR2 is FQGTGA in the germline V gene.

This chain links TRBV6-1 with TRBJ2-2; maybe TRBD1 (6 bases). This CDR3 has 14 residues. The V gene lost 8 bases and the J gene lost 7 bases, with 17 bases spanning the gap. Germline V gene lookup returns CDR1 MNHNS and CDR2 SASEGT. CDR3 nucleotide sequence: TGTGCCAGCGACAGGTTTCCAAGTGGCGGGGAGCTGTTTTTT. As protein: CASDRFPSGGELFF.

In its sample, this clonotype is medium-sized. J is TRBJ2-2 and V is TRBV3-1, with 10 bases identical to TRBD1. CDR3 length: 16 amino acids. The germline V gene encodes CDR1 LGHDT and CDR2 YNNKEL (reference sequence). Trimming removed 0 bases from V and 9 bases from J; junction bases left unmatched: 7. The chain's CDR3 is CASSQDKGQGTRELFF. CDR3 nucleotides: TGTGCCAGCAGCCAAGATAAGGGACAGGGGACCCGGGAGCTGTTTTTT.

This clonotype was seen at least ten times. This rearrangement joins TRBV12-3 or TRBV12-4 to TRBJ1-2, with 9 bases lining up with TRBD1. Germline trimming cut 3 bases from V and 8 bases from J; bases unmatched to any gene: 7. CDR3 length: 14 amino acids. For the CDR3, the DNA is TGTGCCAGCAGTTTTGGGACAGGGTCATCCGGCTACACCTTC. Translating it yields CASSFGTGSSGYTF.

This clonotype showed up just a few times. V is TRBV12-3 or TRBV12-4 and J is TRBJ2-3, with D possibly TRBD1 on 6 matching bases. CDR3 length equals 15 residues. Between the trimmed V and J ends, which lost 1 base and 6 bases, there was a span of 14 bases. The CDR3 DNA reads as TGTGCCAGCAGTTTAGTGGGGGCGCAGGGTGATACGCAGTATTTT. Encoded protein: CASSLVGAQGDTQYF.

This clonotype has a handful of counts. This chain uses TRBV5-8 with TRBJ2-7, with D perhaps TRBD2 (6 bases). Trimming left V 0 bases short and J 5 bases short, with 15 bases between. In germline, CDR1 is SGHTS, CDR2 YDEGEE. This CDR3 has 15 residues. CDR3 sequence reads: CASSLEVGGRNEQYF. In DNA, the CDR3 is TGTGCCAGCAGCTTGGAGGTGGGGGGTCGGAACGAGCAGTACTTC.

The gene calls are TRBV29-1 and TRBJ2-3; 8 bases are shared with TRBD2. The length of the CDR3 is 12 residues. Trimming removed 7 bases from V and 0 bases from J; junction bases left unmatched: 0. Looked up from germline, CDR1 is SQVTM and CDR2 is ANQGSEA. CDR3 region: CSGLASTDTQYF. Here the CDR3 DNA reads TGCAGCGGACTAGCGAGCACAGATACGCAGTATTTT.